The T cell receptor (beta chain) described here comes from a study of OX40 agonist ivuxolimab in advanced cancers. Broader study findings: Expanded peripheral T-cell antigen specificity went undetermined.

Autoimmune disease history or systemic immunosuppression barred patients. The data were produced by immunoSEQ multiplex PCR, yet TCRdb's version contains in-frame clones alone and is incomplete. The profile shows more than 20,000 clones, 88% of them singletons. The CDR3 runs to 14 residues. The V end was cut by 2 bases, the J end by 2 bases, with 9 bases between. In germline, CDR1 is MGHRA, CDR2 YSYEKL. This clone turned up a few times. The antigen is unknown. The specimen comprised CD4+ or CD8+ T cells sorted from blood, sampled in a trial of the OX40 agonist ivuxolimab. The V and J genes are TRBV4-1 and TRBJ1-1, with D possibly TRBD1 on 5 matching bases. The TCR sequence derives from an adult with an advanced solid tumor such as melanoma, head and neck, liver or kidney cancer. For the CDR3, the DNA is TGCGCCAGCAGCCAACGGGACCTAAACACTGAAGCTTTCTTT. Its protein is CASSQRDLNTEAFF.